One and the same sample provided the 18 T cell receptor beta chains below, sequenced in a study of post-analysis software for immune sequencing data. Which antigens these TCRs recognize remains unknown. Researchers reported that TCR beta cDNA libraries carried unique molecular identifiers. TCRdb analysed the PCR reads with MiXCR anew, one entry per CDR3 protein. Among hundreds of thousands of distinct CDR3 sequences listed, approximately 50% were seen once. Study results and caveats: Comparison of patients with controls showed about 5 TRBV segments more frequent in patients, TRBV5-6, TRBV5-1 and TRBV20-1 among them.

Material for sequencing was blood. The receptors shown here come from a girl aged 10 to 17 with multiple sclerosis.

J is TRBJ2-6 and V is TRBV7-9; 7 bases fit TRBD1. Germline V gene lookup returns CDR1 SEHNR and CDR2 FQNEAQ (reference sequence). The CDR3 extends over 14 amino acids. Trimming took 4 bases from V and 5 from J; bases not matched to a gene: 2. Written as DNA, the CDR3 is TGTGCCAGCAGCTCGACAGGGCGGGCCAACGTCCTGACTTTC. This translates into CASSSTGRANVLTF.

The rearrangement uses TRBV5-1 and TRBJ2-6; 8 bases map to TRBD1. CDR1 and CDR2 (germline): SGHRS, YFSETQ. The V and J ends lost 7 bases and 4 bases, in that order; junction bases with no gene match: 13. The CDR3 totals 17 residues. The CDR3 region is CASGDRGLTLGANVLTF. The CDR3 DNA reads TGCGCCAGCGGCGACAGGGGCCTTACCCTCGGGGCCAACGTCCTGACTTTC.

This clonotype was detected a few times. The V call is TRBV7-8, the J call TRBJ1-1; a possible D gene is TRBD1 (6 bases). CDR3 size: 15 residues. V was clipped by 5 bases and J by 0 bases, with 13 bases between them. CDR1 SGHVS and CDR2 FQNEAQ come from the germline V gene. In DNA, the CDR3 is TGTGCCAGCAGCACAGGACAGACCATGAACACTGAAGCTTTCTTT. Protein product: CASSTGQTMNTEAFF.

The genes are TRBV30 and TRBJ2-3; 9 bases line up with TRBD1. The J segment lost 9 bases and the V segment lost 4 bases, leaving 11 bases of the junction unmatched. This CDR3 region has 14 residues. Germline-derived CDR1 and CDR2 are GTSNPN and SVGIG (reference sequence). CDR3 protein: CAWNPGQGLGTQYF. CDR3 DNA: TGTGCCTGGAACCCGGGACAGGGATTGGGGACGCAGTATTTT.

The rearrangement uses TRBV5-1 and TRBJ2-1; D is ambiguous. The length of the CDR3 is 15 residues. The V end was cut by 4 bases, the J end by 6 bases, with 17 bases between. Germline V gene data show CDR1 as SGHRS and CDR2 as YFSETQ. CDR3 protein: CASSPMWDRFNEQFF. CDR3 DNA sequence: TGCGCCAGCAGCCCGATGTGGGATCGGTTCAATGAGCAGTTCTTC.

This clonotype was counted between two and nine times. CDR3 in DNA: TGCAGCGTCCTCGGCAGGTTCGCAGAGACCCAGTACTTC. It specifies CSVLGRFAETQYF. The rearrangement joins TRBV29-1 to TRBJ2-5; the D is unclear. Germline V CDR1 and CDR2: SQVTM, ANQGSEA. V lost 6 bases and J 4 bases, leaving 15 bases between the germline ends. This CDR3 comprises 13 residues.

The chain links TRBV20-1 to TRBJ2-1, with D perhaps TRBD1 (6 bases). Per the germline V gene, CDR1 is DFQATT and CDR2 is SNEGSKA (reference sequence). This CDR3 is built from 15 residues. Trimming took off 5 bases at V and 2 bases at J, with 16 bases between the two ends. CDR3 in DNA: TGCAGTGCTCCACTTCAGGGGCGGACCTACAATGAGCAGTTCTTC. Translation: CSAPLQGRTYNEQFF.

V usage is TRBV18 and J usage is TRBJ2-7, with TRBD2 matching 8 bases. The V and J ends lost 3 bases and 10 bases, in that order; junction bases with no gene match: 8. Germline CDR1 is KGHSH and CDR2 is LQKENI. The CDR3 contains 13 residues. The chain's CDR3 is CASSPSGESTQYF. The CDR3 region has the DNA TGTGCCAGCTCACCTAGCGGGGAAAGTACCCAGTACTTC. The variable domain in full, completed from reference TRBV18 and TRBJ2-7, reads NAGVMQNPRHLVRRRGQEARLRCSPMKGHSHVYWYRQLPEEGLKFMVYLQKENIIDESGMPKERFSAEFPKEGPSILRIQQVVRGDSAAYFCASSPSGESTQYFGPGTRLTVT.

The CDR3 bases are TGTGCCATCAGTGAGTCGAGTCAGTACTATGGCTACACCTTC. Its translation is CAISESSQYYGYTF. This chain uses TRBV10-3 with TRBJ1-2; unclear D gene. This CDR3 region has 14 residues. The germline V gene has CDR1 ENHRY and CDR2 SYGVKD. Trimming cost V 0 bases and J 3 bases, with 8 bases left between them.

The gene calls are TRBV11-2 and TRBJ2-6, with D perhaps TRBD1 (5 bases). This CDR3 is 21 amino acids long. Looked up from germline, CDR1 is SGHAT and CDR2 is FQNNGV. V lost 4 bases, J lost 0 bases, and 25 bases lay in between. The CDR3 is CASSSRSNQGLISSGANVLTF. CDR3 nucleotides: TGTGCCAGCAGCTCTCGATCGAACCAGGGTCTAATCAGCTCTGGGGCCAACGTCCTGACTTTC.

The chain combines TRBV7-2 with TRBJ1-2, with D possibly matching TRBD1 (5 bases). The germline V and J ends were trimmed by 3 bases and 0 bases, with 8 bases remaining between them. This CDR3 is 14 amino acids long. Germline V gives CDR1 SGHTA, CDR2 FQGNSA. The CDR3 region is CASSLTAPNYGYTF. In DNA, the CDR3 is TGTGCCAGCAGCTTGACAGCTCCTAACTATGGCTACACCTTC. The full variable domain, with the rest looked up from reference TRBV7-2 and TRBJ1-2, is GAGVSQSPSNKVTEKGKDVELRCDPISGHTALYWYRQSLGQGLEFLIYFQGNSAPDKSGLPSDRFSAERTGGSVSTLTIQRTQQEDSAVYLCASSLTAPNYGYTFGSGTRLTVV.

This clonotype was detected only a few times. The V gene is TRBV3-1, the J gene TRBJ2-7; TRBD1 agrees at 7 bases. Germline V gene lookup returns CDR1 LGHDT and CDR2 YNNKEL (reference sequence). The junction had 7 bases not matched to a gene; V was cut back by 5 bases and J by 6 bases. The CDR3 runs to 13 residues. CDR3 DNA sequence: TGTGCCAGCAGCACCCTGACAGGGACCGAGCAGTACTTC. Translating it yields CASSTLTGTEQYF.

V is TRBV5-1 and J is TRBJ1-1, with a weak D call TRBD1 (6 bases). The CDR3 is 14 amino acids. The V gene's germline CDR1 is SGHRS and CDR2 YFSETQ. V shed 0 bases and J shed 3 bases, with 9 bases lying between them. The CDR3 spells CASSLEAGDTEAFF. As DNA, the CDR3 is TGCGCCAGCAGCTTGGAGGCAGGGGACACTGAAGCTTTCTTT.

This rearrangement joins TRBV12-3 or TRBV12-4 to TRBJ2-5, with 11 nucleotides matching TRBD2. CDR3 length: 16 residues. The J segment lost 6 bases and the V segment lost 4 bases, leaving 10 bases of the junction unmatched. The chain's CDR3 is CASSSDSGRAVKTQYF. CDR3 nucleotide sequence: TGTGCCAGCAGTTCCGATAGCGGGAGGGCCGTGAAGACCCAGTACTTC.

This clonotype has just a few counts. This sequence joins TRBV2 and TRBJ2-2; 14 bases are shared with TRBD2. After removal of 6 bases from V and 6 bases from J, the junction contained 6 bases not matched to a gene. Germline CDR1 and CDR2: SNHLY and FYNNEI. This CDR3 spans 16 amino acids. As DNA, the CDR3 is TGTGCCAGCAGCCCGGGACTAGCGGGAGTGCCCGGGGAGCTGTTTTTT. Its translation is CASSPGLAGVPGELFF.

The sample holds a few counts of this clonotype. The rearrangement joins TRBV7-8 to TRBJ2-1, with 7 bases aligning to TRBD2. The CDR3 loop spans 16 amino acids. The germline V gene encodes CDR1 SGHVS and CDR2 FQNEAQ. V trimming: 5 bases; J trimming: 3 bases; junction bases outside the gene matches: 10. Here the CDR3 DNA reads TGTGCCAGCAGCCCTAACCGGGGGGTGGGCTACAATGAGCAGTTCTTC. This codes for CASSPNRGVGYNEQFF.

This clonotype appeared a few times. The V call is TRBV29-1, the J call TRBJ1-2; the D gene is possibly TRBD1 (5 bases). The CDR3 extends over 14 amino acids. V lost 0 bases, J lost 2 bases, and 10 bases lay in between. CDR1 and CDR2 (germline): SQVTM, ANQGSEA. The CDR3, as DNA: TGCAGCGTTGAAGATGGGACGGGGAACTATGGCTACACCTTC. Its translation: CSVEDGTGNYGYTF.

The chain carries TRBV12-3 or TRBV12-4 and TRBJ2-7; 12 bases are a match to TRBD2. The CDR3 runs to 15 residues. The V segment lost 4 bases and the J segment 5 bases; nucleotides outside the gene matches: 6. CDR3 region: CASSSPSSGGDEQYF. The CDR3 nucleotides read TGTGCCAGCAGTTCCCCGTCTAGCGGGGGGGACGAGCAGTACTTC.